This TCR beta chain came from a study of immune heterogeneity within non-small cell lung tumors. Study overall: Histology included 4 squamous cell carcinomas, around nine non-squamous carcinomas and 1 unspecified tumor.

Amplifying TCR beta CDR3 involved multiplex PCR carried out with 32 V and 13 J primers. TCRdb itself ran the multiplex PCR reads through MiXCR, one entry per CDR3 protein. The sample yields under 25,000 distinct CDR3 sequences, approximately 26% seen once. The starting template was genomic DNA from bulk tumor, around 620 ng per sample. Several biopsies were collected from each primary tumor during surgery. They were spaced as far apart as possible within the tumor mass. The cohort was untreated, with newly diagnosed non-small cell lung cancer undergoing curative surgery. Germline V gene lookup returns CDR1 MGHRA and CDR2 YSYEKL. V was shortened by 9 bases and J by 13 bases, with 10 bases between the two germline ends. CDR3 length: 10 residues. This clonotype was detected a few times. Its target is not known. General study findings and limits: In tumor regions, T-cell clonality showed a moderate but significant correlation with local tumor mutational burden (R around 0.32).

V is TRBV4-1 and J is TRBJ1-6; the D is unclear. The source material was lung tumor tissue. The sequence came from a man aged 35 to 55 with non-small cell lung cancer. DNA for the CDR3: TGCGCCAGTGGGTTAACGCCCCTCCACTTT. This gives the protein CASGLTPLHF.